This T cell receptor (beta chain) was recovered during a study of graft-versus-host responses after intestinal transplantation. Study-wide context: Anti-thymocyte globulin was used for induction in all recipients, who then took tacrolimus and steroids for about 3 years. The study, taken as a whole, reports: The authors found GvH clones in recipient marrow, some appearing first in ileum or blood.

Germline trimming cut 4 bases from V and 3 bases from J; bases unmatched to any gene: 8. Germline loops: CDR1 SGHNT, CDR2 YYREEE (reference sequence). This CDR3 is 16 amino acids long. As to this clone: The target antigen is unknown.

Using immunoSEQ multiplex PCR, the repertoire was profiled, and TCRdb retains in-frame clones only, with some absent. The sample carries 60,000 to 80,000 clones, 90% recorded once. The J gene is TRBJ2-4, the V gene TRBV5-4; 9 bases are shared with TRBD1. The sample consisted of unstimulated CD8+ T cells sorted from spleen or lymph node cells, taken before intestinal transplant. The source of this sequence is a human donor who received an intestinal transplant. Written as DNA, the CDR3 is TGTGCCAGCAGCCAGGGACAGGGAGGAGGCAAAAACATTCAGTACTTC. This translates into CASSQGQGGGKNIQYF.